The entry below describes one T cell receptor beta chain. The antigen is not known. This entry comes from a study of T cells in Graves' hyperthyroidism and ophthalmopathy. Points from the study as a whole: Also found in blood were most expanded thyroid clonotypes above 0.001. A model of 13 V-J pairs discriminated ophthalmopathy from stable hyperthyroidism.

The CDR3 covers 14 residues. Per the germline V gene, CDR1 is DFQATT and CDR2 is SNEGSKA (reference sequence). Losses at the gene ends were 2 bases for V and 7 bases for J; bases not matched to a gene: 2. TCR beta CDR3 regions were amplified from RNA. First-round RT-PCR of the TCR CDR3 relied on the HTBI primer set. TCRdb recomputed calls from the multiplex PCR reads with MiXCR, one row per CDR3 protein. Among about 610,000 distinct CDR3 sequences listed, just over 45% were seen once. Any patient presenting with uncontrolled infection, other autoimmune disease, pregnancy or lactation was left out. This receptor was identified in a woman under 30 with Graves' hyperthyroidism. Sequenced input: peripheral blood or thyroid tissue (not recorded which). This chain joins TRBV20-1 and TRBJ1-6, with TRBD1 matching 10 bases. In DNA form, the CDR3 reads TGCAGTGCTAGATTGACAGGGGGCAATTCACCCCTCCACTTT. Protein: CSARLTGGNSPLHF.